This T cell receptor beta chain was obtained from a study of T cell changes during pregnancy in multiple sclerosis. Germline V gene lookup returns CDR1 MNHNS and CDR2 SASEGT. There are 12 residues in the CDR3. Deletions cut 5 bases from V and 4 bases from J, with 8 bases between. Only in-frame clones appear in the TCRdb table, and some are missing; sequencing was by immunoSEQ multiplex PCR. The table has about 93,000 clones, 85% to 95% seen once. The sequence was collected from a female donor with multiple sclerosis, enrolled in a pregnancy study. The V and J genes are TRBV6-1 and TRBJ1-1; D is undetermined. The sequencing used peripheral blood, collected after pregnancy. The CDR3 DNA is TGTGCCAGCAGTATGACGGGCACTGAAGCTTTCTTT. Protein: CASSMTGTEAFF.